The 13 T cell receptor beta chains presented below share a single source sample, sequenced in a study of graft-versus-host responses after intestinal transplantation. Sequencing used immunoSEQ multiplex PCR; TCRdb keeps in-frame clones, though not all of them. The table shows roughly 80,000 clones, with 92% occurring only once. Sample: PBMCs, taken 98 days after intestinal transplantation. Source of these receptors: a human patient who received an intestinal transplant, so some T cells may come from the graft donor.

This clone was picked up one time. CDR3 residues: CASSFFWGQKNYGYTF. CDR3 in DNA: TGTGCCAGCAGTTTTTTTTGGGGGCAAAAGAACTATGGCTACACCTTC. The rearrangement links TRBV27 to TRBJ1-2, with D possibly TRBD1 on 6 matching bases. The CDR3 runs to 16 residues. V gave up 3 bases and J gave up 2 bases, with 16 bases separating them. Germline CDR1 reads MNHEY; CDR2 reads SMNVEV (reference sequence).

In this sample, this clone turned up once. This chain joins TRBV5-4 and TRBJ2-7; 8 nucleotides align to TRBD1. This CDR3 is 15 amino acids long. The trim removed 4 bases at V and 6 bases at J, leaving 12 bases unmatched. CDR1 and CDR2 (germline): SGHNT, YYREEE (reference sequence). The CDR3 nucleotides read TGTGCCAGCAGCGCCATACAGGGGGATGGCGGCGAGCAGTACTTC. Protein: CASSAIQGDGGEQYF.

V gene TRBV6-1 combines with J gene TRBJ2-7, with a tentative D call TRBD1 (5 bases). From germline, CDR1 is MNHNS and CDR2 SASEGT. The V end was cut by 8 bases, the J end by 5 bases, with 16 bases between. The CDR3 runs 13 residues. Here the CDR3 reads CASQMHKGDEQYF. CDR3 DNA: TGTGCCAGCCAGATGCACAAAGGGGACGAGCAGTACTTC.

The V call is TRBV6-1, the J call TRBJ2-1; a weak D match, TRBD2 (6 bases). The germline V and J ends were trimmed by 1 base and 0 bases, with 10 bases remaining between them. The CDR3 has 16 amino acids. CDR1 and CDR2 (germline): MNHNS, SASEGT. The CDR3 reads CASSEEQGGSYNEQFF. DNA for the CDR3: TGTGCCAGCAGTGAAGAGCAGGGAGGCTCCTACAATGAGCAGTTCTTC.

This chain connects TRBV11-1 to TRBJ1-1, with D unclear. Germline lookup yields CDR1 SGHAT and CDR2 FQDESV (reference sequence). CDR3 length equals 13 residues. Trimming removed 2 bases from V and 1 base from J, with 5 bases in between. The CDR3 DNA is TGTGCCAGCAGCTTAAAAAGGAACACTGAAGCTTTCTTT. Its protein product is CASSLKRNTEAFF. The whole variable domain, remainder taken from reference TRBV11-1 and TRBJ1-1, is EAEVAQSPRYKITEKSQAVAFWCDPISGHATLYWYRQILGQGPELLVQFQDESVVDDSQLPKDRFSAERLKGVDSTLKIQPAELGDSAMYLCASSLKRNTEAFFGQGTRLTVV.

The chain carries TRBV10-3 and TRBJ2-7; D call uncertain. Per germline, CDR1 ENHRY and CDR2 SYGVKD. With 3 bases removed from V and 3 bases from J, the gap between germline ends came to 3 bases. CDR3 size: 11 residues. CDR3 in DNA: TGTGCCATCAGTGACAACTACGAGCAGTACTTC. Translated: CAISDNYEQYF.

V gene TRBV5-1 combines with J gene TRBJ2-3; D remains ambiguous. The CDR3 covers 15 residues. The germline CDR1 and CDR2 sequences are SGHRS and YFSETQ. V was shortened by 2 bases and J by 5 bases, with 15 bases between the two germline ends. CDR3 nucleotides: TGCGCCAGCAGCTTAGAAGGACGGGCCGGAGATACGCAGTATTTT. The encoded protein is CASSLEGRAGDTQYF.

The gene calls are TRBV5-6 and TRBJ1-4; no firm D call. Germline V gene sequence: CDR1 SGHDT, CDR2 YYEEEE. The V end was cut by 0 bases, the J end by 10 bases, with 10 bases between. The CDR3 extends over 13 amino acids. CDR3: CASSLAASPKLFF. The CDR3 region has the DNA TGTGCCAGCAGCTTGGCCGCAAGTCCAAAACTGTTTTTT. Drawing the rest from reference TRBV5-6 and TRBJ1-4, the complete variable domain is DAGVTQSPTHLIKTRGQQVTLRCSPKSGHDTVSWYQQALGQGPQFIFQYYEEEERQRGNFPDRFSGHQFPNYSSELNVNALLLGDSALYLCASSLAASPKLFFGSGTQLSVL.

J is TRBJ1-6 and V is TRBV2; D uncertain. Germline CDR1 and CDR2: SNHLY and FYNNEI. There are 14 residues in the CDR3. With 6 bases removed from V and 9 bases from J, the gap between germline ends came to 15 bases. CDR3: CASSRVEGASPLHF. Here the CDR3 DNA reads TGTGCCAGCAGCCGCGTAGAGGGAGCTTCACCCCTCCACTTT.

V usage is TRBV2 and J usage is TRBJ2-7; 8 nucleotides agree with TRBD2. The CDR3 sequence is 14 residues long. The germline CDR1 and CDR2 sequences are SNHLY and FYNNEI. The V segment lost 5 bases and the J segment 5 bases; nucleotides outside the gene matches: 8. The CDR3 loop reads CASSWTSTVDEQYF. The CDR3 DNA follows: TGTGCCAGCAGTTGGACTAGCACGGTGGACGAGCAGTACTTC.

CDR3 DNA sequence: TGTGCCAGCAAGGGGCCGGACAATGAGCAGTTCTTC. It encodes CASKGPDNEQFF. The chain is built from TRBV2 and TRBJ2-1, with D possibly TRBD1 on 5 matching bases. The V and J ends lost 7 bases and 5 bases respectively, with 9 bases between them. The CDR3 runs to 12 residues. CDR1 SNHLY and CDR2 FYNNEI come from the germline V gene.

V and J are TRBV4-1 and TRBJ1-4; D possibly corresponds to TRBD1 (5 bases). Germline V gene sequence: CDR1 MGHRA, CDR2 YSYEKL. The CDR3 sequence is 15 residues long. V lost 0 bases and J 13 bases, leaving 18 bases between the germline ends. In nucleotides, the CDR3 is TGCGCCAGCAGCCAAGATCAACGGGGACTTGAGGGACTGTTTTTT. Translation gives CASSQDQRGLEGLFF.

This chain joins TRBV7-6 and TRBJ2-7; no clear D. The CDR3 runs 15 residues. Germline V lookup: CDR1 SGHVS, CDR2 FNYEAQ. Between the trimmed V and J ends, which lost 1 base and 2 bases, there was a span of 12 bases. The CDR3 loop reads CASSLGSWSAYEQYF. CDR3 in DNA: TGTGCCAGCAGCTTAGGCAGTTGGTCGGCCTACGAGCAGTACTTC.